These 8 T cell receptor beta chains share one sample of origin, sequenced in a study of regulatory T cells in long-lasting Graves disease. Arm-PCR of CDR3 regions and iRepertoire HTBI primers were the basis on which TCR beta libraries were built. TCRdb ran MiXCR on the multiplex PCR reads and lists one entry per CDR3 protein. The sample includes about 310,000 distinct CDR3 sequences, 18% of them seen just once. Time point given: newly diagnosed GD, antithyroid drugs for less than 3 months. Generation of the TCR library employed RNA extracted from PBMCs. The sample was peripheral blood mononuclear cells (PBMCs), taken at new diagnosis, from a patient treated with antithyroid drugs. The receptors derive from a female donor with Graves disease.

This clonotype was seen repeatedly, ten times or more. The rearrangement uses TRBV6-1 and TRBJ1-1; D perhaps matches TRBD1 (6 bases). Germline loops: CDR1 MNHNS, CDR2 SASEGT. This CDR3 region has 15 residues. Trimming shortened V by 5 bases and J by 1 base, and 14 bases separated the two germline ends. CDR3 sequence reads: CASSQYRVENTEAFF. The CDR3 region has the DNA TGTGCCAGCAGTCAGTACAGGGTGGAGAACACTGAAGCTTTCTTT.

This clonotype was picked up a small number of times. A much bigger clone sits one base away, suggesting this may be a read error. The genes are TRBV12-3 or TRBV12-4 and TRBJ2-1, with D possibly being TRBD2 (6 bases). The CDR3 runs 12 residues. CDR3 nucleotide sequence: TGTGCCAGCAGACGACTAGGCAATGAGCAGCTCTTC. Encoded protein: CASRRLGNEQLF.

This clonotype was seen many times. V is TRBV20-1 and J is TRBJ2-1, with 10 bases matching TRBD2. CDR3 length: 16 amino acids. Per germline, CDR1 DFQATT and CDR2 SNEGSKA (reference sequence). V shed 4 bases, J shed 4 bases, and the junction held 10 bases outside the gene matches. The CDR3 coding sequence is TGCAGTGCTACAACTCAAACTAGCGGGGAATACAATGAGCAGTTCTTC. Translated, it gives CSATTQTSGEYNEQFF.

V is TRBV25-1 and J is TRBJ1-6, with 8 bases matching TRBD1. V shed 3 bases, J shed 9 bases, and the junction held 7 bases outside the gene matches. The CDR3 has 15 amino acids. Germline V CDR1 and CDR2: MGHDK, SYGVNS. The CDR3 DNA follows: TGTGCCAGCAGTGACCCCACAGGGGGGGGTTCACCCCTCCACTTT. As protein: CASSDPTGGGSPLHF.

This clonotype showed up many times. The chain is built from TRBV18 and TRBJ2-5, with D possibly being TRBD2 (5 bases). CDR1 and CDR2 from the germline V gene are KGHSH and LQKENI. The CDR3 spans 14 residues. Between the trimmed V and J ends, which lost 0 bases and 5 bases, there was a span of 10 bases. The CDR3 DNA reads TGTGCCAGCTCACCACCGGGAGCACGGGAGACCCAGTACTTC. Translation gives CASSPPGARETQYF.

The CDR3 here is CASVRGRETQYF. CDR3 nucleotide sequence: TGTGCCAGCGTTCGGGGTCGAGAGACCCAGTACTTC. The V gene is TRBV6-2 or TRBV6-3, the J gene TRBJ2-5; D possibly corresponds to TRBD2 (5 bases). Germline V lookup: CDR1 MNHEY, CDR2 SVGEGT. The CDR3 consists of 12 residues. V was trimmed by 8 bases and J by 4 bases, leaving 11 bases between them.

This chain connects TRBV10-3 to TRBJ1-1; 7 bases are a match to TRBD1. Germline loops: CDR1 ENHRY, CDR2 SYGVKD. Losses at the gene ends were 10 bases for V and 3 bases for J; bases not matched to a gene: 5. This CDR3 comprises 12 residues. The CDR3 region has the DNA TGTGCCACCCAGACAGGGCACACTGAAGCTTTCTTT. Amino acids: CATQTGHTEAFF.

This clonotype was observed at least ten times. The chain carries TRBV20-1 and TRBJ1-4, with 11 bases lining up with TRBD1. This CDR3 region has 14 residues. V lost 6 bases and J lost 8; bases outside the gene matches: 8. CDR1 and CDR2 from the germline V gene are DFQATT and SNEGSKA (reference sequence). This CDR3 is CSAEGQGAGEKLFF. The CDR3 DNA is TGCAGTGCGGAAGGACAGGGGGCGGGGGAAAAACTGTTTTTT.